This T cell receptor (beta chain) was recovered during a study of T cell repertoires in cytomegalovirus infection (dated by TCRdb to 2018 to 2020). For the wider study: Peptide stimulations targeted recently identified HLA-C-restricted CMV epitopes, whose presentation resists viral immunomodulation, together with well-studied HLA-B-restricted epitopes. The HLA type of each donor mattered for the analysis, because public TCR beta signatures pointed to carriage of CMV infection along with the matching HLA type.

This sample's treatment or condition label indicates: in vitro stimulation with specific CMV peptide epitopes to enrich CMV-specific T cells. A remark on this clonotype: The target of this receptor is not known. No much larger clone is present one base from it, and per-base qualities are unavailable.

V is shortened by 6 bases, J by 6 bases, and the region joining them spans 12 bases. Taken from the germline V gene, the CDR1 and CDR2 loops are KGHSH and LQKENI. Taken from cysteine to phenylalanine, the CDR3 has 13 residues. Here the CDR3 DNA is all that survives: 39 bases in frame from base 1. Results and caveats for the whole study, not just this receptor: The ex vivo response was dominated by HLA-C-restricted CMV-specific TCR beta clonotypes, which also provided the single most frequent clonotype in two of eight donors. In both this cohort and an independent approximately 350-donor cohort, the cumulative frequency of public TCR beta family members distinguished carriers of CMV infection plus the relevant HLA type.

TCRdb shows the sequencer as Illumina HiSeq 1500. TCRdb cleaned the public reads at Q25 with fastp, built clones with MiXCR and kept in-frame beta chains. Rows with one shared CDR3 protein collapse into an entry with the most common genes and DNA. This sample gives 600,000 to 700,000 distinct CDR3 sequences in total; roughly 30% of them show up just once. Jointly, the top ten make up 18% of the sample. The rearranged chain carries TRBV18 and TRBJ1-5; the D segment could be TRBD1, given 5 matching bases. Sequencing was performed on cultured PBMCs, taken from culture after CMV antigen stimulation. This clonotype was sampled from a human donor in good health (CMV status not recorded). Some clones in this sample may be carry-over from other donors' samples. The nucleotide sequence is given as TGTGCCAGCTCCCGGGACGGGATTCAGCCCCAGCATTTT. Protein translation: CASSRDGIQPQHF.